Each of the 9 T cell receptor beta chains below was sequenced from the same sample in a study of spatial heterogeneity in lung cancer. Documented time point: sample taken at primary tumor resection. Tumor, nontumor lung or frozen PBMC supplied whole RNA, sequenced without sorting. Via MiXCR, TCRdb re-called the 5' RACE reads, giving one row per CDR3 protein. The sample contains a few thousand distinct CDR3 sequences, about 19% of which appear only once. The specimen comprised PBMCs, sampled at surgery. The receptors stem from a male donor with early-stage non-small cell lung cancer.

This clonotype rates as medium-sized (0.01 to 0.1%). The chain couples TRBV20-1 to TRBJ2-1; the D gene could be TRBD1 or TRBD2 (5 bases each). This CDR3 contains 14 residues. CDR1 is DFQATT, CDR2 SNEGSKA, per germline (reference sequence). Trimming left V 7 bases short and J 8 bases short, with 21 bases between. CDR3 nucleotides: TGCAGTGGAGAACCGGGACCACCTCGGGATGAGCAGTTCTTC. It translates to CSGEPGPPRDEQFF.

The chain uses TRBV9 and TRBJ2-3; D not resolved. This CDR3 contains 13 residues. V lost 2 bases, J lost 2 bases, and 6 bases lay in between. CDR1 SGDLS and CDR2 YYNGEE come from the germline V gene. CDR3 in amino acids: CASSVDHTDTQYF. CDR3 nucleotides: TGTGCCAGCAGCGTCGACCACACAGATACGCAGTATTTT.

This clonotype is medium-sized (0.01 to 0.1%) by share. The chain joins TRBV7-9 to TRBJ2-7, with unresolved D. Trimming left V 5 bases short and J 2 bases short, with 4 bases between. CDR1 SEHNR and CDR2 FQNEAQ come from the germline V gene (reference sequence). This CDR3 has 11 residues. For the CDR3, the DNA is TGTGCCAGCAGCGCAGCCTACGAGCAGTACTTC. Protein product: CASSAAYEQYF.

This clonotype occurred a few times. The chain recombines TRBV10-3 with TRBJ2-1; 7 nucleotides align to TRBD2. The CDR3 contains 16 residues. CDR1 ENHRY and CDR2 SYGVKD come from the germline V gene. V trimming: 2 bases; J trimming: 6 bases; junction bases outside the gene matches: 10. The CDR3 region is CAISEAGGTKGNEQFF. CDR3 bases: TGTGCCATCAGTGAGGCAGGAGGGACTAAGGGCAATGAGCAGTTCTTC.

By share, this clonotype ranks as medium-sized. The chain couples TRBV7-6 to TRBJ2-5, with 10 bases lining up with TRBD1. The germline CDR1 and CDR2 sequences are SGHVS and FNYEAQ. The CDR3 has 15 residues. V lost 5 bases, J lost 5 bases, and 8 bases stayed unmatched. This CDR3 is CASSPGTGEKETQYF. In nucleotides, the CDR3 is TGTGCCAGCAGCCCGGGGACAGGGGAGAAGGAGACCCAGTACTTC. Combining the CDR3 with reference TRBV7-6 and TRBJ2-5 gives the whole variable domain GAGVSQSPRYKVTKRGQDVALRCDPISGHVSLYWYRQALGQGPEFLTYFNYEAQQDKSGLPNDRFSAERPEGSISTLTIQRTEQRDSAMYRCASSPGTGEKETQYFGPGTRLLVL.

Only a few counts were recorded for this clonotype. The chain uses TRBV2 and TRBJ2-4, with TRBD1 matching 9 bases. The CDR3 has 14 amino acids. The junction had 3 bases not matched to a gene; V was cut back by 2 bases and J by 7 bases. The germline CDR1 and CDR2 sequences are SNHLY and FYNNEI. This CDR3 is CASSEPGQGNIQYF. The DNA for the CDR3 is TGTGCCAGCAGTGAACCGGGACAGGGTAACATTCAGTACTTC.

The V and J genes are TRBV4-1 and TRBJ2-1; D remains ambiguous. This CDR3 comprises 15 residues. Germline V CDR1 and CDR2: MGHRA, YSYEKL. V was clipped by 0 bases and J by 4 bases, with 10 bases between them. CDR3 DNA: TGCGCCAGCAGCCAAGAAGACCGGATATACAATGAGCAGTTCTTC. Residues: CASSQEDRIYNEQFF.

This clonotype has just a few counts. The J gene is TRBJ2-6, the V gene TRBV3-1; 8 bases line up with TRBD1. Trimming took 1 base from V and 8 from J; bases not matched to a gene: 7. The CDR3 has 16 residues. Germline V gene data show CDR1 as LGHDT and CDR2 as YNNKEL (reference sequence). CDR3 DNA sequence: TGTGCCAGCAGCCAAGCGAGGGACAGGACCTCCAACGTCCTGACTTTC. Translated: CASSQARDRTSNVLTF.

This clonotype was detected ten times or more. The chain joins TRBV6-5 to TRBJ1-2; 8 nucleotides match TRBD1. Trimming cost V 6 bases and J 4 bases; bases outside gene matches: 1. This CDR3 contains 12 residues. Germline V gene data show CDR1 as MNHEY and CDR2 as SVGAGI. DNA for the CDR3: TGTGCCAGCAGCACAGGGGGCTATGGCTACACCTTC. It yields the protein CASSTGGYGYTF.